This T cell receptor beta chain is from a study of a mutant IDH1 vaccine in newly diagnosed glioma. Study-level information: Most patients had radiochemotherapy with temozolomide before enrollment; others had one alone. Study results and caveats: Most patients, 85% to 95%, showed vaccine-induced immune responses.

The V gene end was trimmed by 1 base and the J gene end by 6 bases; junction bases not matched to a gene: 0. Germline loops: CDR1 SEHNR, CDR2 FQNEAQ (reference sequence). The CDR3 consists of 14 residues. Repertoires were generated with immunoSEQ multiplex PCR, while TCRdb's copy carries only in-frame clones and drops some. The sample shows about 43,000 clones, approximately 88% of them seen only once. Note on this clone: Its antigen remains unknown.

Time point meaning: week 23, last vaccination. Each dose delivered 300 ug of mutant IDH1 20-mer peptide subcutaneously with imiquimod. There were new WHO grade 3 or 4 astrocytomas in the donors, and these were IDH1-mutant and ATRX-lost. This sample comprised PBMCs, obtained from a glioma patient whose treatment included an IDH1 peptide vaccine. This receptor was obtained from a young woman with glioma. Some clones in this sample may be carry-over from other donors' samples. The V gene is TRBV7-9, the J gene TRBJ1-6; 7 bases map to TRBD1. CDR3 nucleotides: TGTGCCAGCAGCTTAGGGGACAGTAATTCACCCCTCCACTTT. It is translated as CASSLGDSNSPLHF.